This T cell receptor beta chain was identified during a study of cytomegalovirus exposure and HLA in healthy donors. 60 Vbeta and 13 Jbeta primers were used in PCR. Sequencing used immunoSEQ multiplex PCR; TCRdb keeps in-frame clones, though not all of them. The table records fewer than 250,000 clones, about 80% of them present only once. This clone was seen a single time. No antigen is known for it. General study points: A prior analysis recorded that most TCR beta V segments were productive about 87% or about 30% of the time. There were 150 or so TCR beta chains listed as cytomegalovirus-associated. Among TCR beta chains of equal frequency, HLA-associated ones were more clonally expanded in a later analysis.

Germline V gives CDR1 SEHNR, CDR2 FQNEAQ (reference sequence). The CDR3 spans 16 residues. V shed 6 bases and J 1 base; nucleotides not matched to a gene: 11. V usage is TRBV7-9 and J usage is TRBJ1-1, with TRBD1 identical over 7 bases. Specimen: PBMCs. The sequence derives from a woman between 35 and 50 years old in good health and CMV-seronegative. DNA of the CDR3: TGTGCCAGCAGGACGAAGGGGGGACAGAAGAACACTGAAGCTTTCTTT. Protein: CASRTKGGQKNTEAFF.